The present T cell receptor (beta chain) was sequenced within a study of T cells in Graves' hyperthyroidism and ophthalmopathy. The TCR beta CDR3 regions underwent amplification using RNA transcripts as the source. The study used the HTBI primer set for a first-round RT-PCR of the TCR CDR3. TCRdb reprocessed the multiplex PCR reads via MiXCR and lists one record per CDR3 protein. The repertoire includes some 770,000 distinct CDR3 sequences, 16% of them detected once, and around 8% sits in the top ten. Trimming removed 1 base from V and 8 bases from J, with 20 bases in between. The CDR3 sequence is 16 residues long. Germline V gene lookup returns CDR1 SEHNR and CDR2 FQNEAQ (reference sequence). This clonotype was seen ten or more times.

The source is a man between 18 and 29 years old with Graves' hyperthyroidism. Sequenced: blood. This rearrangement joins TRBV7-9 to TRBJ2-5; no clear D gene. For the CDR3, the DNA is TGTGCCAGCAGCTTAGTGCCCAGTCCAGAGCTTGGCACCCAGTACTTC. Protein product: CASSLVPSPELGTQYF.